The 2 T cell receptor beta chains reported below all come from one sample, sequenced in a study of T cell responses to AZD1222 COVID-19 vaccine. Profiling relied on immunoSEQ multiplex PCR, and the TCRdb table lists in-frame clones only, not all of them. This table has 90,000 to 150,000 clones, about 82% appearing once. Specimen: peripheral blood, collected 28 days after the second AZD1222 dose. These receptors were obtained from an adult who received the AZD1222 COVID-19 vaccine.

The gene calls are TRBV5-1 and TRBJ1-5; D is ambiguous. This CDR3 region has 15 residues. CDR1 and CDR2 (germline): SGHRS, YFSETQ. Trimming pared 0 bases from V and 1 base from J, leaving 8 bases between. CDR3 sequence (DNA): TGCGCCAGCAGCTTGGGTCCGGCAAGCAATCAGCCCCAGCATTTT. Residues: CASSLGPASNQPQHF.

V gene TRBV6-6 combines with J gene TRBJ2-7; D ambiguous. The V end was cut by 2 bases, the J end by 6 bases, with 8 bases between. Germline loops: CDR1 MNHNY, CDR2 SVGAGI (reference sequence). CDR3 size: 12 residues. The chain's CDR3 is CASSYNTPEQYF. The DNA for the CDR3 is TGTGCCAGCAGTTACAACACTCCCGAGCAGTACTTC.